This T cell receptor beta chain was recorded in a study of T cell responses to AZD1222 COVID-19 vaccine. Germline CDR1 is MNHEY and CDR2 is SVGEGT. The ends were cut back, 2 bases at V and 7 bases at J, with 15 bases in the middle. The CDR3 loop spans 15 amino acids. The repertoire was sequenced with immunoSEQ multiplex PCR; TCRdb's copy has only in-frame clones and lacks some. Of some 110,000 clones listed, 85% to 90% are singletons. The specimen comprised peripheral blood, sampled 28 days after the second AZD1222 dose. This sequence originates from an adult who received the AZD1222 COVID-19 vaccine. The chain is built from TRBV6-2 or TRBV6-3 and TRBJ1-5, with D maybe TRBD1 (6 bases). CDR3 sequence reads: CASSYAGGLGQPQHF. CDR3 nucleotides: TGTGCCAGCAGTTACGCTGGGGGCTTGGGCCAGCCCCAGCATTTT.